In this sample, the clone carrying this T cell receptor beta chain turned up a few times. Its antigen remains unidentified. These data come from a study of beta chain features in type 1 diabetes. Study-level points and caveats: Shorter TCRB CDR3s, moderately but significantly so, were found in Type 1 diabetes patients in all four CD4+ subsets.

The study reverse transcribed the entire isolated RNA, so it sequenced expressed TCRB transcripts. Only in-frame clones appear in the TCRdb table, and some are missing; sequencing was by immunoSEQ multiplex PCR. Here the sample spans some 350,000 clones, around 10% being singletons. J was trimmed by 5 bases and V by 4 bases; bases with no gene match: 8. Germline CDR1 reads MDHEN; CDR2 reads SYDVKM. There are 15 residues in the CDR3. The clonotype originates from a man younger than 45 with type 1 diabetes. The V gene is TRBV28, the J gene TRBJ2-5, with 9 bases lining up with TRBD2. Sequencing was carried out using central memory CD4+ T cells from blood. The CDR3 bases are TGTGCCAGCAGTTCGCCGGCGGGAGGGCACGAGACCCAGTACTTC. This codes for CASSSPAGGHETQYF.